The source of this TCR beta chain is a study of tumor-infiltrating lymphocytes in primary liver carcinoma (dated by TCRdb to the late 2010s). For the study in its entirety: The five patients, three men and two women aged 30 to 69 years, had hepatocellular carcinoma (four) or combined HCC and intrahepatic cholangiocarcinoma (one). The five patients had tumors of stage T1-T3 N0M0, with maximum diameters ranging from roughly 4.2 to 10 cm. Samples yielded roughly 3.65 to 7.5 million productive TCRbeta reads; read depth did not differ significantly between tissue types. For each liver tumor, the study sampled five regions along with adjacent normal tissue and blood, and applied TCRbeta repertoire sequencing, expression microarrays and whole-exome sequencing. TCRbeta repertoire sequencing covered 35 or so specimens from 5 patients: 25 tumor regions, 5 adjacent noncancerous liver tissues and 5 peripheral blood samples. Technical replicate repertoires showed high reproducibility, with mean shared-clone rates roughly 0.89 and correlation coefficients above 0.98. Results the study describes overall, beyond this receptor: Compared with blood, tumors had a significantly larger share of the repertoire taken up by the top 250 clones (p = 0.039). Only a few patients were included in the study, and the authors note that the findings should be validated in a larger study. Since the samples were bulk and unsorted, there was no way to compare CD4+ and CD8+ T cell repertoires. Consistent with antigen-driven expansion, pairs of tumor regions showed higher repertoire overlap (mean around 36%) than either tumor-adjacent pairs (around 17%) or tumor-blood pairs (approximately 15%). Because sequencing covered only the TCR beta chain and unpaired alpha chains were not captured, true repertoire diversity is likely underestimated.

In its sample, this clonotype was seen once. This clone's antigen is unknown. This sequence may be a read error, since a much larger clone differs from it by one base. Total RNA and DNA were co-extracted from 20-30 mg of bulk tissue with the AllPrep DNA/RNA mini kit, without cell sorting. Surgical resection was performed in China between 2015 and early 2016 on about five patients with histopathologically diagnosed primary liver carcinoma. At the time of sampling, the patients were treatment-naive and had chronic HBV infection. Fresh tumor and adjacent tissue pieces were bisected, with one half stored in RNAlater at -80 degrees C and the other half sent for histology. TCRbeta-specific cDNA was reverse-transcribed from about 0.45 ug total RNA using a constant-region primer and ProtoScript II reverse transcriptase. Construction of the TCRbeta libraries relied on three nested rounds of multiplex PCR, following a slightly modified ARM-PCR procedure. Each of the first two PCR rounds ran for approximately 9 cycles using multiplex TRBV1-TRBV30 forward primers together with a Cbeta reverse primer. Sample barcodes and Illumina adapters were added in a final 25-cycle PCR with Deep VentR polymerase. Amplicons of 200-500 bp were gel-purified with a QIAquick gel extraction kit before sequencing. TCRbeta amplicons were sequenced on an Illumina HiSeq 2500 with 250-bp paired-end reads. The original methods were these. Quality trimming of reads was performed with Trimmomatic v0.33, and paired reads were merged with FLASH v1.2.11 so that full CDR3 sequences could be recovered. V, D and J germline segments were assigned to the rearranged TCRbeta sequences using MiGEC v1.2.1b. Clonotype statistics, along with Shannon-Wiener diversity indices, were calculated using VDJtools v1.0.0. Except for diversity analysis, only the 250 most abundant clonotypes of each sample were used in subsequent analyses to reduce sampling bias. TCRdb reprocessed the public reads (quality trimming at Q25 with fastp, clone calling with MiXCR) and kept in-frame beta chains. For every CDR3 protein sequence, its rows merge into one entry that carries the most common genes and DNA. The V and J calls were not made by the authors but by TCRdb's processing. Here the sample has 90,000 to 150,000 distinct CDR3 sequences; nearly 70% occur a single time. Jointly, the top ten make up over 8% of the sample.

The CDR3 covers 13 residues, taking in both the cysteine and the phenylalanine. Only the CDR3 region is kept as DNA, spanning 39 bases read in frame from base 1. V is shortened by 7 bases, J by 4 bases, and the region joining them spans 13 bases. CDR1 and CDR2, looked up from the germline V gene, are MDHEN and SYDVKM. The receptor comes from a woman in her sixties or seventies with primary liver carcinoma and hepatitis B virus infection. The chain was built from TRBV28 and TRBJ1-1; D gene: possibly TRBD1, on 5 matching bases. Sequenced material: tumor-adjacent normal liver tissue. The CDR3 corresponds to CASNQGGGTEAFF. The sequence in DNA is TGTGCCAGCAACCAAGGTGGGGGCACTGAAGCTTTCTTT.